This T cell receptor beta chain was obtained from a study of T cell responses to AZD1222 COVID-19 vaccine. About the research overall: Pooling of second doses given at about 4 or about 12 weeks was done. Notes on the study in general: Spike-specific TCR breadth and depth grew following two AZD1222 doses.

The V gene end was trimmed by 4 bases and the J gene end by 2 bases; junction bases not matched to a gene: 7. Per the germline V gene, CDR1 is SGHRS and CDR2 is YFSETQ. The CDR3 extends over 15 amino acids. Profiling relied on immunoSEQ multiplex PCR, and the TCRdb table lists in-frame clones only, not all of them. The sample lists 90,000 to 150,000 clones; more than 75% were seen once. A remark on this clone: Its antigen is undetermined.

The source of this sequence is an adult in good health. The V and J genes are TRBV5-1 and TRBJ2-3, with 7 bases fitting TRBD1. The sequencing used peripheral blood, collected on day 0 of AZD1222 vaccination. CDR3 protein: CASSVDRLLTDTQYF. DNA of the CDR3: TGCGCCAGCAGCGTGGACAGGCTGCTCACAGATACGCAGTATTTT.